This is a list of T cell receptor beta chains from one sample in a study of post-analysis software for immune sequencing data. TCRdb used MiXCR to reprocess the PCR reads, holding one entry per CDR3 protein. The sample lists 650,000 to 900,000 distinct CDR3 sequences; 46% were seen once. The sample consisted of blood. Receptors originate from a girl aged 10-17 years with multiple sclerosis. The conserved cysteine and the conserved F or W are not part of the CDR3 here.

CDR3aa: ASSPRGSALETQY
v_gene: TRBV7-9
j_gene: .

CDR3aa: SAFHTGLAGVFYNEQF
v_gene: TRBV20-1
j_gene: TRBJ2-1

CDR3aa: ASSLVQGADAQY
v_gene: TRBV7-3
j_gene: TRBJ2-3

CDR3aa: SASKRQSTNEKLF
v_gene: TRBV20-1
j_gene: TRBJ1-4

CDR3aa: SACRRTSYEQY
v_gene: TRBV20-1
j_gene: TRBJ2-7

CDR3aa: ASSQEGGRDETPQETQY
v_gene: TRBV13
j_gene: TRBJ2-5

CDR3aa: ASSLRDRVTDTQY
v_gene: TRBV6-2/TRBV6-3
j_gene: TRBJ2-3

CDR3aa: SATLDRDEQF
v_gene: TRBV20-1
j_gene: TRBJ2-1

CDR3aa: ASSPPGPDEQF
v_gene: TRBV6-5
j_gene: TRBJ2-1

CDR3aa: SASSYRGSMDNEKRF
v_gene: TRBV20-1
j_gene: TRBJ1-4

CDR3aa: ASSLGRPNDYEQY
v_gene: TRBV7-2
j_gene: TRBJ2-7

CDR3aa: SAPILKGAERGNEQF
v_gene: TRBV20-1
j_gene: TRBJ2-1

CDR3aa: ASSLEGDRTYNEQY
v_gene: TRBV11-3
j_gene: .

CDR3aa: ASAAGYRYEQY
v_gene: TRBV5-1
j_gene: TRBJ2-7

CDR3aa: ASSVGDRGLETQY
v_gene: TRBV9
j_gene: TRBJ2-5

CDR3aa: ASDSGRRGANVLT
v_gene: TRBV12-3/TRBV12-4
j_gene: TRBJ2-6

CDR3aa: ASSATPDESPLH
v_gene: TRBV5-1
j_gene: TRBJ1-6

CDR3aa: ARIIGGPYYNEQF
v_gene: TRBV6-5
j_gene: TRBJ2-1

CDR3aa: ASSRANYNEQF
v_gene: TRBV7-6
j_gene: TRBJ2-1